One sample yielded the 9 T cell receptor beta chains listed below, sequenced in a study of T cells after yellow fever vaccination. Via MiXCR, TCRdb re-called the 5' RACE reads, giving one row per CDR3 protein. The data contain under 250,000 distinct CDR3 sequences, 6.5% to 8.5% of them seen just once; the ten biggest clones take up over 0.65%. The specimen was CD4+ T cells sorted from PBMCs, collected 15 days after the yellow fever booster vaccination. Source of these receptors: a man aged 30 to 39 who received the YFV17D yellow fever vaccine.

Turning to this clonotype: This may stem from a read error, because a much larger clone lies one nucleotide away. The chain recombines TRBV6-2 or TRBV6-3 with TRBJ2-7; 8 bases are a match to TRBD1. Germline CDR1 reads MNHEY; CDR2 reads SVGEGT. Trimming removed 5 bases from V and 6 bases from J; junction bases left unmatched: 6. The length of the CDR3 is 13 residues. The DNA for the CDR3 is TGTGCCAGCAGTCGGCAGACAGGGGTCGAGCAGTACTTC. It codes for CASSRQTGVEQYF.

This clonotype was seen a few times. The V call is TRBV20-1, the J call TRBJ1-6; the D is unclear. The CDR3 has 15 amino acids. CDR1 is DFQATT, CDR2 SNEGSKA, per germline (reference sequence). Trimming stripped 0 bases from V and 2 bases from J, with 8 bases between. The DNA of the CDR3 is TGCAGTGCTAGAGAGGAGGGTACCTATAATTCACCCCTCCACTTT. Encoded protein: CSAREEGTYNSPLHF.

The J gene is TRBJ1-3, the V gene TRBV7-2; 9 bases are a match to TRBD1. The germline V gene encodes CDR1 SGHTA and CDR2 FQGNSA. V trimming: 4 bases; J trimming: 3 bases; junction bases outside the gene matches: 1. This CDR3 is built from 14 residues. The CDR3 sequence is CASSSTGGGNTIYF. The CDR3 coding sequence is TGTGCCAGCAGCTCGACAGGGGGTGGAAACACCATATATTTT. Together with reference TRBV7-2 and TRBJ1-3, the CDR3 gives the full variable domain: GAGVSQSPSNKVTEKGKDVELRCDPISGHTALYWYRQSLGQGLEFLIYFQGNSAPDKSGLPSDRFSAERTGGSVSTLTIQRTQQEDSAVYLCASSSTGGGNTIYFGEGSWLTVV.

The rearrangement uses TRBV4-3 and TRBJ2-5; tentatively, D is TRBD1 (6 bases). The germline V gene has CDR1 LGHNA and CDR2 YSLEER. The CDR3 totals 15 residues. Trimming removed 0 bases at V and 5 bases at J, with 13 bases between. The CDR3 here is CASSQDYRVFETQYF. CDR3 in DNA: TGCGCCAGCAGCCAAGATTACAGGGTATTTGAGACCCAGTACTTC.

This clonotype was counted many times. V usage is TRBV29-1 and J usage is TRBJ2-3; D possibly corresponds to TRBD1 (6 bases). Germline loops: CDR1 SQVTM, CDR2 ANQGSEA. Trimming pared 6 bases from V and 3 bases from J, leaving 13 bases between. CDR3 length equals 13 residues. As DNA, the CDR3 is TGCAGCGTAGCAACCAGGGGAACAGATACGCAGTATTTT. It specifies CSVATRGTDTQYF.

This clonotype turned up a few times. V is TRBV6-2 or TRBV6-3 and J is TRBJ2-2; a possible D gene is TRBD1 (6 bases). The CDR3 loop spans 14 amino acids. CDR1 is MNHEY and CDR2 is SVGEGT in the germline V gene. The V end was cut by 7 bases, the J end by 5 bases, with 14 bases between. The CDR3 DNA reads TGTGCCAGCACTAAAGCAGGGGCAACCGGGGAGCTGTTTTTT. Protein sequence: CASTKAGATGELFF.

This clonotype was counted a few times. The V call is TRBV27, the J call TRBJ2-7; TRBD2 aligns across 7 bases. CDR3 length: 10 amino acids. The germline V gene has CDR1 MNHEY and CDR2 SMNVEV (reference sequence). Unmatched junction bases numbered 0, after V lost 8 bases and J lost 5 bases. The chain's CDR3 is CASGGDEQYF. CDR3 coding DNA: TGTGCCAGCGGGGGGGACGAGCAGTACTTC.

The chain employs TRBV20-1 and TRBJ2-5; 7 nucleotides agree with TRBD2. V shed 6 bases and J 3 bases; nucleotides not matched to a gene: 13. The CDR3 totals 15 residues. Germline CDR1 is DFQATT and CDR2 is SNEGSKA (reference sequence). The CDR3 spells CSALLGGSKEETQYF. CDR3 nucleotides: TGCAGTGCCCTACTGGGCGGGAGTAAAGAAGAGACCCAGTACTTC.

The table lists this clonotype with many counts. The chain has TRBV29-1 and TRBJ1-6; 10 bases align to TRBD1. Trimming at V came to 4 bases and at J to 8 bases, leaving 2 bases not matched to a gene. The CDR3 totals 13 residues. Germline V gene lookup returns CDR1 SQVTM and CDR2 ANQGSEA. This CDR3 is CSVGQGADSPLHF. The CDR3 DNA follows: TGCAGCGTTGGACAGGGGGCGGATTCACCCCTCCACTTT.